This T cell receptor beta chain appears in the sequencing data of a study of blood T cell repertoires in COVID-19 (dated by TCRdb to 2020 to 2022). About the investigation overall: Samples covering the acute and convalescent phases of COVID-19 were provided by collaborators in the United States, Italy and Spain. Samples were obtained from the ongoing ImmuneRACE study (first 160 participants) and from 1,254 subjects provided by 6 global collaborators. The prospective study material was composed of cDNA or gDNA derived from T cells, B-cell-depleted T cells, or PBMCs. Where available, HLA class I and class II types were taken from metadata supplied by the sample provider and were not determined by assay-based typing. The dataset comprised deeply sampled blood TCRbeta repertoires from subjects exposed to, actively infected with, or recovered from COVID-19. The repertoires were released in a freely available public database intended as a resource for research on the immune response to SARS-CoV-2. A de-identified subject ID, COVID-19 status, age in years and sex were almost always included in the sample metadata. The investigation overall reported the following: The quantity of clinical and demographic metadata differed by source and by participant and was supplied without curation.

Whole blood was collected in K2EDTA tubes by collaborating institutions according to the institutions' own protocols. For TCRbeta analysis, collaborators shipped samples in one of three forms: frozen whole blood, isolated PBMCs, or DNA extracted from either of those sample types. To note about this clone: There is no known antigen for this receptor. Qualities for individual bases were not recorded, and no much larger clone is one base off.

TCRbeta CDR3 regions were amplified from genomic DNA using the immunoSEQ Assay, a bias-controlled multiplex PCR. The authors processed their data as follows. The number of nucleated cells in each sample was estimated by amplification of reference gene primers within the assay. Sequence reads were collapsed and filtered to measure the absolute abundance of every unique TCRbeta CDR3 rearrangement. For each sample, productive Simpson clonality was calculated by taking the square root of Simpson's diversity index across productive rearrangements. In its TCRdb copy, this immuneACCESS table keeps in-frame sequences only and misses some clones. Where compared with another copy, unresolved V genes explain less than half of these, and the others have no known cause. V, J and clone size were drawn from that table, and D and trimming were deduced from the DNA. Present in this sample are some 180,000 clones, roughly 73% of which were seen just once. The ten largest clones represent under 3.5% of the sample.

Sequences SGDLS (CDR1) and YYNGEE (CDR2) are obtained from the germline V gene. Measured from the cysteine to the phenylalanine, the CDR3 is 16 residues long. The entry retains the CDR3 DNA only, 48 bases that are in frame from base 1. Trimming at the junction amounts to 0 bases on V and 7 bases on J, and the germline ends lie 17 bases apart. The rearranged chain carries TRBV9 and TRBJ2-1; a tentative D match to TRBD1 spans 7 bases. The source of this sequence is a woman older than 75 with active or convalescent COVID-19. Sequenced: peripheral blood. The CDR3 region reads CASSVAYSGGRNEQFF. The DNA sequence follows: TGTGCCAGCAGCGTAGCTTACTCAGGGGGGCGGAATGAGCAGTTCTTC.